The 28 T cell receptor beta chains reported below all come from one sample, sequenced in a study of chemoradiotherapy in HPV16-positive cancers. Generated by immunoSEQ multiplex PCR, the TCRdb table keeps only in-frame clones and is missing some. The sample lists about 3,300 clones; 70% to 80% were seen once. Sampling was done from a patient who underwent chemoradiotherapy. These receptor sequences come from a human donor with HPV-associated anogenital cancer.

This clone has just a few counts. The CDR3 DNA reads TGTGCCAGTAGCACCGACCTAATCTATGGCTACACCTTC. This gives the protein CASSTDLIYGYTF. The chain has TRBV19 and TRBJ1-2; D ambiguous. The CDR3 has 13 residues. Trimming pared 6 bases from V and 4 bases from J, leaving 12 bases between. Germline V gives CDR1 LNHDA, CDR2 SQIVND (reference sequence).

The V call is TRBV7-2, the J call TRBJ1-1; tentative D call: TRBD1 (5 bases). There are 13 residues in the CDR3. Germline CDR1 and CDR2: SGHTA and FQGNSA. V lost 3 bases to trimming and J lost 4 bases, with 9 bases between them. This CDR3 is CASSLQGSTEAFF. For the CDR3, the DNA is TGTGCCAGCAGCTTGCAGGGTAGCACTGAAGCTTTCTTT.

The rearrangement joins TRBV5-1 to TRBJ2-1; TRBD1 is a possible D gene (5 bases). V dropped 0 bases and J dropped 1 base, with 8 bases sitting between them. The CDR3 has 15 amino acids. Germline CDR1 is SGHRS and CDR2 is YFSETQ. CDR3 in amino acids: CASSLDRPSYNEQFF. CDR3 nucleotide sequence: TGCGCCAGCAGCTTGGACAGGCCTTCCTACAATGAGCAGTTCTTC.

This chain uses TRBV19 with TRBJ1-6, with unresolved D. The V end was cut by 8 bases, the J end by 5 bases, with 13 bases between. The CDR3 runs 14 residues. Looked up from germline, CDR1 is LNHDA and CDR2 is SQIVND (reference sequence). CDR3: CASSGSLNNSPLHF. CDR3 nucleotide sequence: TGTGCCAGTTCAGGATCCCTTAATAATTCACCCCTCCACTTT. Based on the CDR3 plus reference TRBV19 and TRBJ1-6, the full variable domain is DGGITQSPKYLFRKEGQNVTLSCEQNLNHDAMYWYRQDPGQGLRLIYYSQIVNDFQKGDIAEGYSVSREKKESFPLTVTSAQKNPTAFYLCASSGSLNNSPLHFGNGTRLTVT.

The V and J genes are TRBV7-7 and TRBJ1-1, with 7 bases that match TRBD1. The CDR3 extends over 16 amino acids. With 5 bases clipped from V and 2 bases from J, the junction kept 11 bases outside the gene matches. CDR1 is SSHAT and CDR2 is FNYEAQ in the germline V gene (reference sequence). As DNA, the CDR3 is TGTGCCAGCAGCCCATTTGCGGGAGGGGGCAACACTGAAGCTTTCTTT. Protein: CASSPFAGGGNTEAFF.

The gene calls are TRBV19 and TRBJ1-5; D remains ambiguous. Germline loops: CDR1 LNHDA, CDR2 SQIVND (reference sequence). Deletions cut 6 bases from V and 5 bases from J, with 17 bases between. The CDR3 consists of 15 residues. CDR3: CASRRPGEEDQPQHF. The CDR3 nucleotides are TGTGCCAGTAGGCGGCCGGGTGAAGAGGATCAGCCCCAGCATTTT.

The sample holds a few counts of this clone. This chain connects TRBV30 to TRBJ1-1, with D tentatively TRBD1 (6 bases). The length of the CDR3 is 13 residues. The V and J ends lost 2 bases and 2 bases respectively, with 9 bases between them. CDR1 GTSNPN and CDR2 SVGIG come from the germline V gene (reference sequence). Here the CDR3 DNA reads TGTGCCTGGAGTACGGACAGAAACACTGAAGCTTTCTTT. Translating gives CAWSTDRNTEAFF.

Written as DNA, the CDR3 is TGTGCCACCGAGGGAAGCAATCAGCCCCAGCATTTT. Its protein is CATEGSNQPQHF. J is TRBJ1-5 and V is TRBV27; D is ambiguous. In germline, CDR1 is MNHEY, CDR2 SMNVEV (reference sequence). V lost 10 bases to trimming and J lost 1 base, with 8 bases between them. This CDR3 is built from 12 residues.

This clone was counted a few times. The chain links TRBV5-1 to TRBJ2-7; 7 bases align to TRBD1. This CDR3 is built from 14 residues. With V trimmed by 3 bases and J by 6 bases, 9 bases remained unmatched. The germline V gene has CDR1 SGHRS and CDR2 YFSETQ. The CDR3, as DNA: TGCGCCAGCAGCTGGGGACAGTCCCTGGGCGAGCAGTACTTC. Its protein product is CASSWGQSLGEQYF.

V and J are TRBV28 and TRBJ2-1; 8 bases align to TRBD2. Losses at the gene ends were 2 bases for V and 7 bases for J; bases not matched to a gene: 7. The CDR3 runs 15 residues. Germline V gene sequence: CDR1 MDHEN, CDR2 SYDVKM. CDR3 sequence reads: CASSLVAGLVNEQFF. DNA of the CDR3: TGTGCCAGCAGTTTAGTCGCGGGACTAGTAAATGAGCAGTTCTTC.

CDR3 sequence reads: CASSLAGSDGYTF. The CDR3 DNA is TGTGCCAGCAGCTTAGCTGGGAGCGATGGCTACACCTTC. The J gene is TRBJ1-2, the V gene TRBV7-9, with D unclear. Germline V gene lookup returns CDR1 SEHNR and CDR2 FQNEAQ (reference sequence). The V and J ends lost 0 bases and 6 bases respectively, with 8 bases between them. This CDR3 spans 13 amino acids.

In this sample, this clone turned up a few times. J is TRBJ1-2 and V is TRBV11-2; D may be TRBD1 (5 bases). The CDR3 totals 15 residues. Germline V lookup: CDR1 SGHAT, CDR2 FQNNGV. The V end was cut by 2 bases, the J end by 4 bases, with 14 bases between. This chain's CDR3 is CASSLFVEGFYGYTF. The DNA of the CDR3 is TGTGCCAGCAGCTTATTTGTGGAGGGGTTCTATGGCTACACCTTC. Looking up the rest from reference TRBV11-2 and TRBJ1-2 gives the full variable domain: EAGVAQSPRYKIIEKRQSVAFWCNPISGHATLYWYQQILGQGPKLLIQFQNNGVVDDSQLPKDRFSAERLKGVDSTLKIQPAKLEDSAVYLCASSLFVEGFYGYTFGSGTRLTVV.

The chain recombines TRBV5-1 with TRBJ1-4; TRBD1 matches 8 bases. The trim removed 5 bases at V and 4 bases at J, leaving 1 base unmatched. Germline values: CDR1 SGHRS, CDR2 YFSETQ. This CDR3 is built from 13 residues. The CDR3 DNA reads TGCGCCAGCAGGGACAGGGATAATGAAAAACTGTTTTTT. Its protein is CASRDRDNEKLFF.

The CDR3 region is CASSPRLANEQFF. The CDR3 DNA sequence: TGTGCCAGCAGTCCCCGACTAGCGAATGAGCAGTTCTTC. The rearrangement joins TRBV27 to TRBJ2-1, with 8 bases matching TRBD2. This CDR3 is built from 13 residues. Germline values: CDR1 MNHEY, CDR2 SMNVEV (reference sequence). Trimming took 5 bases from V and 7 from J; bases not matched to a gene: 4.

The chain carries TRBV4-2 and TRBJ1-1; weak D call: TRBD1 (5 bases). Trimming took off 1 base at V and 0 bases at J, with 12 bases between the two ends. The germline gives CDR1 LGHNA, CDR2 YNFKEQ. The CDR3 extends over 16 amino acids. The CDR3 DNA reads TGTGCCAGCAGCCAAGGGCTCCAGGGTATGAACACTGAAGCTTTCTTT. It specifies CASSQGLQGMNTEAFF.

The rearrangement uses TRBV21-1 and TRBJ2-7. TRBV21-1 counts as a pseudogene. This CDR3 comprises 11 residues. The CDR3 DNA reads TGTGCCAGCGGCCGACCGGACGAGCAGTACTTC. Its translation: CASGRPDEQYF.

The V call is TRBV7-8, the J call TRBJ2-5; D is uncertain. The J call may be incorrect, as the DNA end agrees better with TRBJ2-7. Germline loops: CDR1 SGHVS, CDR2 FQNEAQ. The CDR3 sequence is 13 residues long. The CDR3 DNA reads TGTGCCAGCAGCGGAGTAGTAGCCTACGAGCAGTACTTC. Translation: CASSGVVAYEQYF.

The V and J genes are TRBV6-5 and TRBJ1-2, with 7 bases lining up with TRBD1. Trimming at V came to 6 bases and at J to 6 bases, leaving 4 bases not matched to a gene. Germline CDR1 reads MNHEY; CDR2 reads SVGAGI. The CDR3 is 12 amino acids. CDR3 region: CASSDRAHGYTF. CDR3 bases: TGTGCCAGCAGCGACAGGGCCCATGGCTACACCTTC.

This chain links TRBV7-2 with TRBJ1-3, with D unclear. The V gene's germline CDR1 is SGHTA and CDR2 FQGNSA. Trimming stripped 0 bases from V and 0 bases from J, with 9 bases between. The CDR3 runs to 16 residues. The CDR3 nucleotides are TGTGCCAGCAGCTTAGCGGGCATCTCCTCTGGAAACACCATATATTTT. Translation gives CASSLAGISSGNTIYF.

The J gene is TRBJ2-4, the V gene TRBV7-2; the D gene is possibly TRBD1 (6 bases). The V gene lost 6 bases and the J gene lost 4 bases, with 10 bases spanning the gap. Germline values: CDR1 SGHTA, CDR2 FQGNSA. The CDR3 is 13 amino acids. The CDR3 loop is CASRSGTKNIQYF. CDR3 coding DNA: TGTGCCAGCAGATCGGGGACAAAAAACATTCAGTACTTC.

The V gene is TRBV28, the J gene TRBJ1-2; 8 bases map to TRBD1. The CDR3 extends over 14 amino acids. Germline lookup yields CDR1 MDHEN and CDR2 SYDVKM. V was clipped by 2 bases and J by 7 bases; unmatched bases: 6. CDR3 coding DNA: TGTGCCAGCAGTTTACCGGCAGGGGGCAGTGGCTACACCTTC. This encodes CASSLPAGGSGYTF.

The V and J genes are TRBV6-1 and TRBJ2-7; 10 bases map to TRBD1. The trim removed 2 bases at V and 5 bases at J, leaving 6 bases unmatched. This CDR3 has 15 residues. The V gene's germline CDR1 is MNHNS and CDR2 SASEGT. The CDR3 DNA follows: TGTGCCAGCAGTGAAAGACAGGGGGCGAGAGACGAGCAGTACTTC. This translates into CASSERQGARDEQYF.

The chain recombines TRBV2 with TRBJ1-4; maybe TRBD1 (6 bases). This CDR3 comprises 13 residues. CDR1 is SNHLY and CDR2 is FYNNEI in the germline V gene. V lost 5 bases and J lost 7, with 11 bases in between. The CDR3 nucleotides read TGTGCCAGCAGTAGTAGGGGGTTTGAAAAACTGTTTTTT. Protein product: CASSSRGFEKLFF. The complete variable domain, with remaining parts taken from reference TRBV2 and TRBJ1-4, reads EPEVTQTPSHQVTQMGQEVILRCVPISNHLYFYWYRQILGQKVEFLVSFYNNEISEKSEIFDDQFSVERPDGSNFTLKIRSTKLEDSAMYFCASSSRGFEKLFFGSGTQLSVL.

Comments on this clone: One end of the junction is discordant with germline, which a read error may explain. V and J are TRBV5-1 and TRBJ2-7; 13 bases line up with TRBD2. The CDR3 has 13 residues. Looked up from germline, CDR1 is SGHRS and CDR2 is YFSETQ. CDR3 protein: CASSKDLGLAGVF. The CDR3 nucleotides are TGCGCCAGCAGCAAGGACCTCGGACTAGCGGGAGTCTTC.

This clone was counted a single time. V usage is TRBV25-1 and J usage is TRBJ1-5; the D is unclear. CDR3 length: 15 residues. In germline, CDR1 is MGHDK, CDR2 SYGVNS. V lost 4 bases to trimming and J lost 1 base, with 11 bases between them. CDR3 amino acids: CASSGNRASNQPQHF. CDR3 in DNA: TGTGCCAGCAGTGGGAACCGGGCCAGCAATCAGCCCCAGCATTTT.

The chain recombines TRBV4-3 with TRBJ2-6; maybe TRBD1 (6 bases). CDR3 length equals 16 residues. The germline gives CDR1 LGHNA, CDR2 YSLEER. Deletions cut 1 base from V and 4 bases from J, with 11 bases between. The CDR3 nucleotides are TGCGCCAGCAGCCAAGCTCCAGGACAGGGGGCCAACGTCCTGACTTTC. Translated: CASSQAPGQGANVLTF.

The chain is built from TRBV7-2 and TRBJ2-6, with D unresolved. The CDR3 is 15 residues long. Germline CDR1 reads SGHTA; CDR2 reads FQGNSA. V lost 3 bases and J lost 0, with 6 bases in between. The CDR3 DNA is TGTGCCAGCAGCTTGTGGGACTCTGGGGCCAACGTCCTGACTTTC. It specifies CASSLWDSGANVLTF.

V and J are TRBV14 and TRBJ2-5; 11 bases align to TRBD2. This CDR3 spans 15 amino acids. J lost 4 bases, V lost 4 bases, and 5 bases had no gene match. Germline V gene sequence: CDR1 SGHDN, CDR2 FVKESK. The CDR3 DNA reads TGTGCCAGCAGCCGTATTAGCGGGAGGGCAGAGACCCAGTACTTC. Translated: CASSRISGRAETQYF.